Listed below are T cell receptor beta chains from one sample, sequenced in a study of T cells in Graves' hyperthyroidism and ophthalmopathy. TCRdb redid the calling of the multiplex PCR reads with MiXCR, one entry per CDR3 protein. The sample includes 700,000 or so distinct CDR3 sequences, roughly 15% of them seen just once. The source material was blood. These receptors all stem from a man aged 18 to 30 with Graves' hyperthyroidism. The CDR3 runs from the conserved cysteine through the conserved F or W.

CDR3 length: 16
V gene: TRBV28
J gene: TRBJ2-7
CDR3 protein: CASSGPGQGASYEQYF

CDR3 length: 12
V gene: TRBV29-1
J gene: TRBJ2-7
CDR3 protein: CSVGGQGGEQYF

CDR3 length: 14
V gene: TRBV6-2/TRBV6-3
J gene: TRBJ2-2
CDR3 protein: CASRRLAYTGELFF

CDR3 length: 15
V gene: TRBV5-1
J gene: TRBJ2-1
CDR3 protein: CASSHTGTVNNEQFF

CDR3 length: 15
V gene: TRBV28
J gene: TRBJ1-5
CDR3 protein: CASIRGGWANQPQHF

CDR3 length: 15
V gene: TRBV4-1
J gene: TRBJ1-1
CDR3 protein: CASSPARPMNTEAFF

CDR3 length: 17
V gene: TRBV30
J gene: TRBJ1-6
CDR3 protein: CAWSRTVESSYNSPLHF

CDR3 length: 15
V gene: TRBV28
J gene: TRBJ2-5
CDR3 protein: CASSPPGGPLETQYF

CDR3 length: 13
V gene: TRBV11-2
J gene: TRBJ2-2
CDR3 protein: CASKRLKSGELFF

CDR3 length: 15
V gene: TRBV9
J gene: TRBJ2-4
CDR3 protein: CASSVEGARVNIQYF

CDR3 length: 16
V gene: TRBV5-1
J gene: TRBJ2-5
CDR3 protein: CASSLEQGALQETQYF

CDR3 length: 14
V gene: TRBV7-2
J gene: TRBJ1-1
CDR3 protein: CASSLMGQNTEAFF

CDR3 length: 16
V gene: TRBV24-1
J gene: TRBJ2-1
CDR3 protein: CATSASRVEGSNEQFF

CDR3 length: 14
V gene: TRBV6-1
J gene: TRBJ1-5
CDR3 protein: CASSRGGAGQPQHF

CDR3 length: 13
V gene: TRBV20-1
J gene: TRBJ1-2
CDR3 protein: CSARDRIFYGYTF

CDR3 length: 16
V gene: TRBV6-4
J gene: TRBJ2-1
CDR3 protein: CASSPGLAEPYNEQFF

CDR3 length: 16
V gene: TRBV5-1
J gene: TRBJ2-3
CDR3 protein: CASREPAGGPQGTQYF

CDR3 length: 14
V gene: TRBV29-1
J gene: NA
CDR3 protein: CSVRPTTGGRSQYF

CDR3 length: 15
V gene: TRBV6-2/TRBV6-3
J gene: TRBJ1-6
CDR3 protein: CASSYIGTAGSPLHF

CDR3 length: 15
V gene: TRBV4-3
J gene: TRBJ2-7
CDR3 protein: CASSQDSARHDEQYF

CDR3 length: 14
V gene: TRBV9
J gene: TRBJ1-2
CDR3 protein: CASSVDGGSRGYTF

CDR3 length: 16
V gene: TRBV4-1
J gene: TRBJ1-5
CDR3 protein: CASSQDSGTVNQPQHF

CDR3 length: 13
V gene: TRBV28
J gene: TRBJ2-7
CDR3 protein: CASRPWRAYEQYF

CDR3 length: 15
V gene: TRBV12-3/TRBV12-4
J gene: TRBJ1-5
CDR3 protein: CASSAQGLSNQPQHF

CDR3 length: 15
V gene: TRBV9
J gene: TRBJ1-5
CDR3 protein: CASSVTGQLNQPQHF

CDR3 length: 15
V gene: TRBV19
J gene: TRBJ2-3
CDR3 protein: CASSIGAGGTDTQYF

CDR3 length: 15
V gene: TRBV19
J gene: TRBJ2-2
CDR3 protein: CASSPRPIGTGELFF

CDR3 length: 15
V gene: TRBV7-2
J gene: TRBJ2-5
CDR3 protein: CASSFSLADPRTQYF

CDR3 length: 16
V gene: TRBV9
J gene: TRBJ2-2
CDR3 protein: CASSATSGGNTGELFF

CDR3 length: 15
V gene: TRBV4-1
J gene: TRBJ1-4
CDR3 protein: CASSPAGRTNEKLFF

CDR3 length: 15
V gene: TRBV12-3/TRBV12-4
J gene: TRBJ2-1
CDR3 protein: CASSTTGGTYNEQFF

CDR3 length: 13
V gene: TRBV7-9
J gene: TRBJ1-1
CDR3 protein: CASSFDGATEAFF

CDR3 length: 13
V gene: TRBV28
J gene: TRBJ1-5
CDR3 protein: CASRTLRVQPQHF

CDR3 length: 15
V gene: TRBV20-1
J gene: TRBJ2-7
CDR3 protein: CSASVFGGRADEQYF

CDR3 length: 12
V gene: TRBV3-1
J gene: TRBJ1-2
CDR3 protein: CASSQNSHGYTF

CDR3 length: 14
V gene: TRBV7-2
J gene: TRBJ2-3
CDR3 protein: CASSSRTFSDTQYF

CDR3 length: 17
V gene: TRBV7-9
J gene: TRBJ2-1
CDR3 protein: CASSSLAGTGFNNEQFF

CDR3 length: 14
V gene: TRBV19
J gene: TRBJ1-5
CDR3 protein: CASSISVGNQPQHF

CDR3 length: 15
V gene: TRBV9
J gene: TRBJ1-5
CDR3 protein: CASSPGTGGHQPQHF

CDR3 length: 14
V gene: TRBV10-2
J gene: TRBJ1-1
CDR3 protein: CASSDGGSGTEAFF

CDR3 length: 17
V gene: TRBV7-9
J gene: TRBJ2-1
CDR3 protein: CASSLSTSGISYNEQFF

CDR3 length: 17
V gene: TRBV4-2
J gene: TRBJ2-3
CDR3 protein: CASSPRGSSGSTDTQYF

CDR3 length: 14
V gene: TRBV30
J gene: TRBJ2-5
CDR3 protein: CAWSGWDSSHPPYF

CDR3 length: 13
V gene: TRBV29-1
J gene: TRBJ1-1
CDR3 protein: CSVPGQGGTEAFF

CDR3 length: 15
V gene: TRBV28
J gene: TRBJ2-7
CDR3 protein: CASSPADTSGDEQYF

CDR3 length: 16
V gene: TRBV5-1
J gene: TRBJ2-3
CDR3 protein: CASSLVASGRRDTQYF

CDR3 length: 15
V gene: TRBV29-1
J gene: TRBJ2-3
CDR3 protein: CSVEGLAGLTDTQYF

CDR3 length: 15
V gene: TRBV27
J gene: TRBJ2-2
CDR3 protein: CASSFLGSGTGELFF

CDR3 length: 11
V gene: TRBV10-3
J gene: TRBJ2-7
CDR3 protein: CAISERYEQYF

CDR3 length: 17
V gene: TRBV11-2
J gene: TRBJ2-1
CDR3 protein: CASSLVRLAGNYNEQFF

CDR3 length: 15
V gene: TRBV7-8
J gene: TRBJ2-1
CDR3 protein: CASSLGSRRADEQFF

CDR3 length: 15
V gene: TRBV4-3
J gene: TRBJ1-2
CDR3 protein: CASSQSPGQGYGYTF